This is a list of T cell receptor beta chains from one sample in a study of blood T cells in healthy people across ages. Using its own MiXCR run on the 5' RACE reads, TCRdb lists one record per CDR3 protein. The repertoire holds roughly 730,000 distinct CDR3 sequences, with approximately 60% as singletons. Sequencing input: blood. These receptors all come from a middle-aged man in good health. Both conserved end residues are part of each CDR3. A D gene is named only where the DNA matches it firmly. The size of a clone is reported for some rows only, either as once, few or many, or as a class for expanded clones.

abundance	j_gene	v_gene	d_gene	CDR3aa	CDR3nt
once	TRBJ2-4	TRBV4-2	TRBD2	CASSQRLAGDMGLAKNIQYF	TGTGCCAGCAGCCAAAGACTAGCGGGAGATATGGGGCTAGCCAAAAACATTCAGTACTTC
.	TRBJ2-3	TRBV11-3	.	CASSEGGLATDTQYF	TGTGCCAGCAGCGAAGGGGGGCTCGCCACAGATACGCAGTATTTT
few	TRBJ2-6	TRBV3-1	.	CASSNSPPGPERAGANVLTF	TGTGCCAGCAGCAACTCACCGCCGGGACCTGAACGGGCTGGGGCCAACGTCCTGACTTTC
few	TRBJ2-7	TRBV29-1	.	CSVGWVNEQYF	TGCAGCGTGGGGTGGGTAAACGAGCAGTACTTC
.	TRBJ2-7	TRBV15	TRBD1	CATSRDIGTGTDEQYF	TGTGCCACCAGCAGAGATATCGGGACAGGGACAGACGAGCAGTACTTC
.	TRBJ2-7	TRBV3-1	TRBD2	CASSPLAGWGPYEQYF	TGTGCCAGCAGCCCCTTAGCGGGATGGGGGCCCTACGAGCAGTACTTC
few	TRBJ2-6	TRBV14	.	CASSQDRRRANPGANVLTF	TGTGCCAGCAGCCAAGACAGAAGGCGGGCCAACCCTGGGGCCAACGTCCTGACTTTC
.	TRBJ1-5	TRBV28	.	CASSLLPEGGYSNQPQHF	TGTGCCAGCAGTTTACTCCCCGAGGGGGGATATAGCAATCAGCCCCAGCATTTT
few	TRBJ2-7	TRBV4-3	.	CASSQYVANEQYF	TGCGCCAGCAGCCAATACGTCGCGAACGAGCAGTACTTC
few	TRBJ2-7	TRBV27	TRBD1	CASSLSGQGTYEQYF	TGTGCCAGCAGCTTATCTGGACAGGGAACCTACGAGCAGTACTTC
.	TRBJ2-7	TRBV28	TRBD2	CASLAGGPPLDEQYF	TGTGCCAGCCTAGCGGGAGGGCCCCCCCTAGACGAGCAGTACTTC
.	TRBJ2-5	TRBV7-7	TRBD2	CASSQGLGQETQYF	TGTGCTAGCAGCCAGGGACTAGGCCAAGAGACCCAGTACTTC
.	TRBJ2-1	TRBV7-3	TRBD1	CASSLKQGADEQFF	TGTGCCAGCAGCTTAAAACAGGGGGCCGATGAGCAGTTCTTC
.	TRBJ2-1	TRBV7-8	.	CASSLVGSPDHSYNEQFF	TGTGCCAGCAGCTTGGTGGGGTCGCCCGACCACTCCTACAATGAGCAGTTCTTC
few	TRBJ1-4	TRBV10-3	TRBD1	CAISPDRGRNEKLFF	TGTGCCATCAGTCCGGACAGGGGGCGGAATGAAAAACTGTTTTTT
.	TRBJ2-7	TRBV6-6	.	CASSNPGDVYEQYF	TGTGCCAGCAGTAATCCAGGGGACGTTTACGAGCAGTACTTC
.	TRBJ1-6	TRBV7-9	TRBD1	CASSRSGQGPSPLHF	TGTGCCAGCAGCCGATCTGGACAGGGACCTTCACCCCTCCACTTT
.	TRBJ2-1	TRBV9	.	CASSVEVGLVMSHEQFF	TGTGCCAGCAGCGTAGAAGTAGGGTTAGTGATGTCTCATGAGCAGTTCTTC
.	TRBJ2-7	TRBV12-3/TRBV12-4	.	CASRLTGAGSEQYF	TGTGCCAGCAGGCTAACAGGAGCCGGCTCCGAGCAGTACTTC
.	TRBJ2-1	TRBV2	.	CASTKSLVRLVGNEQFF	TGTGCCAGCACTAAGTCCCTGGTGAGGCTGGTAGGCAATGAGCAGTTCTTC
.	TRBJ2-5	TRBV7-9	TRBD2	CASLQASGKETQYF	TGTGCCAGCCTCCAGGCCAGCGGGAAGGAGACCCAGTACTTC
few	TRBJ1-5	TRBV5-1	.	CASSPRGGTAQPQHF	TGCGCCAGCAGCCCGAGGGGGGGGACCGCTCAGCCCCAGCATTTT
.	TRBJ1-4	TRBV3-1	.	CASGQDVTNEKLFF	TGTGCCAGCGGCCAAGATGTCACTAATGAAAAACTGTTTTTT
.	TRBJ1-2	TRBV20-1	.	CSAPLQAFYGYTF	TGCAGTGCTCCCTTACAGGCTTTCTATGGCTACACCTTC
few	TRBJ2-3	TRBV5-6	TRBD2	CASSLALAGPEGLPDTQYF	TGTGCCAGCAGCTTGGCACTAGCGGGACCGGAGGGGCTCCCAGATACGCAGTATTTT
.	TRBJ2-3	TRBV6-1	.	CASSGLNGGTDTQYF	TGTGCCAGCAGTGGCCTGAACGGAGGTACAGATACGCAGTATTTT
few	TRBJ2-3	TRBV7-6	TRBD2	CASSLLSEGPTSGLTDTQYF	TGTGCCAGCAGCTTACTTAGCGAGGGGCCGACTAGCGGCCTCACAGATACGCAGTATTTT
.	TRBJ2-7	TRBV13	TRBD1	CASSSPGTGPTTYEQYF	TGTGCCAGCAGCTCTCCCGGGACAGGACCAACCACCTACGAGCAGTACTTC
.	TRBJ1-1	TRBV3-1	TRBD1	CASSLGQAPPNTEAFF	TGTGCCAGCAGCCTGGGACAGGCACCACCGAACACTGAAGCTTTCTTT